These T cell receptor beta chains were read from a single sample in a study of blood T cell repertoires in COVID-19. The repertoire was sequenced with immunoSEQ multiplex PCR; TCRdb's copy has only in-frame clones and lacks some. The sample contains approximately 140,000 clones, 88% of which appear only once. The sample comprised peripheral blood. These receptors originate from a human donor with COVID-19, enrolled during active disease. The donor label of this sample is uncertain. The CDR3 runs from the conserved cysteine through the conserved F or W. The D gene is left open where the match is weak. Not every row has a clone size; where given, it reads once, few, many or a size class.

D gene | J gene | clone size | V gene | CDR3 protein | CDR3 DNA
- | TRBJ1-3 | - | TRBV7-2 | CASSPGRGNTIYF | TGTGCCAGCAGCCCAGGGAGGGGAAACACCATATATTTT
- | TRBJ1-1 | - | TRBV18 | CASSPEKGSRGTEAFF | TGTGCCAGCTCACCCGAGAAGGGGTCTAGGGGCACTGAAGCTTTCTTT
- | TRBJ1-2 | - | TRBV19 | CASSSRVIYGYTF | TGTGCCAGTAGTTCCAGGGTGATCTATGGCTACACCTTC
- | TRBJ2-5 | - | TRBV5-1 | CASSLGGLKETQYF | TGCGCCAGCAGCTTGGGGGGCCTAAAAGAGACCCAGTACTTC
- | TRBJ2-7 | few | TRBV4-1 | CASSQLPPGSGGGQYF | TGCGCCAGCAGTCAACTTCCCCCCGGGAGTGGTGGAGGGCAGTACTTC
TRBD1 | TRBJ2-5 | - | TRBV18 | CASSDNTLDRQETQYF | TGTGCCAGCTCAGACAACACCTTGGACAGGCAAGAGACCCAGTACTTC
- | TRBJ1-2 | - | TRBV6-1 | CASSELRVYGYTF | TGTGCCAGCAGTGAATTAAGAGTTTATGGCTACACCTTC
- | TRBJ2-7 | - | TRBV6-5 | CASGDGTYEQYF | TGTGCCAGCGGAGACGGTACCTACGAGCAGTACTTC
- | TRBJ2-1 | - | TRBV5-1 | CASSWATSGFGNEQFF | TGCGCCAGCAGCTGGGCCACCTCGGGATTTGGGAATGAGCAGTTCTTC
TRBD2 | TRBJ2-1 | - | TRBV9 | CASSVAGGNEQFF | TGTGCCAGCAGCGTAGCGGGGGGAAATGAGCAGTTCTTC
- | TRBJ1-3 | - | TRBV30 | CAWNYPYRDSGNTIYF | TGTGCCTGGAATTACCCCTATAGAGACTCTGGAAACACCATATATTTT
TRBD1 | TRBJ1-1 | once | TRBV7-9 | CASSTTGQGNTEAFF | TGTGCCAGCAGCACAACGGGACAGGGTAACACTGAAGCTTTCTTT
TRBD2 | TRBJ2-3 | - | TRBV7-6 | CASSSLPTSRLAGGTDTQYF | TGTGCCAGCAGTAGTCTGCCCACCTCTCGACTAGCGGGGGGGACAGATACGCAGTATTTT
- | TRBJ1-4 | - | TRBV5-6 | CASSLATGEKLFF | TGTGCCAGCAGCTTGGCAACGGGTGAAAAACTGTTTTTT
- | TRBJ1-6 | - | TRBV7-9 | CASSLFKGLAPLHF | TGTGCCAGCAGCTTATTTAAGGGCCTAGCGCCCCTCCACTTT
- | TRBJ1-5 | once | TRBV6-5 | CASKRGADQPQHF | TGTGCCAGCAAGCGGGGCGCTGATCAGCCCCAGCATTTT
- | TRBJ2-7 | - | TRBV11-3 | CASKRQADSYEQYF | TGTGCCAGCAAAAGACAGGCTGATTCCTACGAGCAGTACTTC
- | TRBJ2-7 | - | TRBV7-9 | CASSPRSAYEQYF | TGTGCCAGCAGCCCGAGGAGTGCCTACGAGCAGTACTTC
- | TRBJ1-5 | - | TRBV27 | CASSLSIGGNQPQHF | TGTGCCAGCAGTTTATCGATAGGGGGCAATCAGCCCCAGCATTTT
- | TRBJ1-1 | - | TRBV6-1 | CASGGVGNTEAFF | TGTGCCAGTGGGGGGGTGGGGAACACTGAAGCTTTCTTT
TRBD2 | TRBJ2-5 | - | TRBV5-1 | CASSLGLAEWDQETQYF | TGCGCCAGCAGCCTGGGACTAGCGGAGTGGGACCAAGAGACCCAGTACTTC
- | TRBJ1-1 | - | TRBV7-9 | CASSANNRDTEAFF | TGTGCCAGCAGCGCCAACAACAGGGACACTGAAGCTTTCTTT
TRBD1 | TRBJ1-6 | - | TRBV7-2 | CASSLTGGVNSPLHF | TGTGCCAGCAGCTTAACAGGGGGAGTTAATTCACCCCTCCACTTT
- | TRBJ2-2 | - | TRBV15 | CATSRGGENTGELFF | TGTGCCACCAGCAGAGGGGGCGAGAACACCGGGGAGCTGTTTTTT
- | TRBJ2-1 | - | TRBV18 | CASSPLDGGSGNEQFF | TGTGCCAGCTCACCGTTGGACGGGGGTTCAGGAAATGAGCAGTTCTTC
TRBD2 | TRBJ2-5 | - | TRBV4-1 | CASSGLAGDQETQYF | TGCGCCAGCAGCGGGCTAGCGGGGGACCAAGAGACCCAGTACTTC
TRBD1 | TRBJ2-5 | - | TRBV30 | CAWSRDSLQETQYF | TGTGCCTGGAGTAGGGACAGCCTCCAAGAGACCCAGTACTTC
TRBD2 | TRBJ2-2 | - | TRBV10-3 | CAISEWEGRKTGELFF | TGTGCCATCAGTGAGTGGGAGGGCCGGAAAACCGGGGAGCTGTTTTTT
- | TRBJ1-4 | - | TRBV7-9 | CASRSGSTNEKLFF | TGTGCCAGCAGGTCCGGGAGCACTAATGAAAAACTGTTTTTT
- | TRBJ2-7 | - | TRBV5-4 | CASSLGQKQYF | TGTGCCAGCAGCTTGGGGCAGAAGCAGTACTTC
- | TRBJ2-7 | - | TRBV3-1/TRBV3-2 | CASSQGPGHPSYEQYF | TGTGCCAGCAGCCAAGGACCGGGACACCCTTCCTACGAGCAGTACTTC
TRBD1 | TRBJ2-1 | - | TRBV10-3 | CAISERTGWGSDEQFF | TGTGCCATCAGTGAACGGACAGGGTGGGGCAGCGATGAGCAGTTCTTC
- | TRBJ1-2 | - | TRBV3-1/TRBV3-2 | CASGPTVSYGYTF | TGTGCCAGCGGCCCCACTGTCTCCTATGGCTACACCTTC
TRBD2 | TRBJ2-5 | - | TRBV9 | CASSAAGGPPQETQYF | TGTGCCAGCAGCGCCGCGGGGGGCCCCCCTCAAGAGACCCAGTACTTC
- | TRBJ2-7 | few | TRBV20-1 | CSVRTAYEQYF | TGCAGTGTCCGGACAGCCTACGAGCAGTACTTC
- | TRBJ1-3 | - | TRBV13 | CASSSLHRGGNTIYF | TGTGCCAGCAGCTCCTTACACCGGGGGGGAAACACCATATATTTT
- | TRBJ1-2 | - | TRBV11-2 | CASSFTGSNYGYTF | TGTGCCAGCAGCTTCACAGGGTCTAACTATGGCTACACCTTC
- | TRBJ2-7 | - | TRBV10-1 | CASAAYSYEQYF | TGCGCCAGCGCGGCATACTCCTACGAGCAGTACTTC
- | TRBJ2-3 | once | TRBV6-5 | CASSYGHFADTQYF | TGTGCCAGCAGTTATGGGCACTTCGCAGATACGCAGTATTTT
- | TRBJ1-1 | - | TRBV6-1 | CASSEVFQIEAFF | TGTGCCAGCAGTGAAGTTTTCCAGATTGAAGCTTTCTTT
TRBD2 | TRBJ2-3 | - | TRBV4-2 | CASSQEIAGGGTDTQYF | TGTGCCAGCAGCCAAGAGATAGCGGGAGGGGGCACAGATACGCAGTATTTT
TRBD1 | TRBJ1-6 | - | TRBV4-1 | CASRLGAGGSPLHF | TGCGCCAGCAGACTCGGGGCAGGGGGGTCACCCCTCCACTTT
TRBD2 | TRBJ2-1 | - | TRBV5-1 | CASSLSAGAGHEQFF | TGCGCCAGCAGCCTCTCGGCCGGAGCGGGGCATGAGCAGTTCTTC
TRBD2 | TRBJ2-7 | - | TRBV7-2 | CASSLAASGSSYEQYF | TGTGCCAGCAGCTTAGCGGCTAGCGGGAGCTCCTACGAGCAGTACTTC
- | TRBJ2-1 | - | TRBV7-9 | CASSSPQGWLYNEQFF | TGTGCCAGCAGCTCCCCACAGGGATGGCTCTACAATGAGCAGTTCTTC
TRBD2 | TRBJ2-1 | - | TRBV24-1 | CATSDPAGRSYNEQFF | TGTGCCACCAGTGATCCAGCGGGGCGCTCCTACAATGAGCAGTTCTTC
TRBD2 | TRBJ2-3 | - | TRBV12-5 | CASGSISAGGDFISTDTQYF | TGTGCTAGTGGTTCGATTTCAGCGGGGGGAGACTTTATTAGCACAGATACGCAGTATTTT
TRBD1 | TRBJ2-4 | - | TRBV6-1 | CASSEKGRGRPIQYF | TGTGCCAGCAGTGAAAAGGGCAGGGGGCGCCCCATTCAGTACTTC
TRBD1 | TRBJ1-2 | - | TRBV7-2 | CASSSQTTGYYTF | TGTGCCAGCAGCTCACAGACGACAGGGTACTACACCTTC
TRBD2 | TRBJ2-5 | - | TRBV19 | CASSPLAGGQETQYF | TGTGCCAGTTCCCCACTAGCGGGGGGACAAGAGACCCAGTACTTC
- | TRBJ1-1 | once | TRBV5-1 | CASSLLSLTEAFF | TGCGCCAGCAGTCTTCTCAGTCTGACTGAAGCTTTCTTT